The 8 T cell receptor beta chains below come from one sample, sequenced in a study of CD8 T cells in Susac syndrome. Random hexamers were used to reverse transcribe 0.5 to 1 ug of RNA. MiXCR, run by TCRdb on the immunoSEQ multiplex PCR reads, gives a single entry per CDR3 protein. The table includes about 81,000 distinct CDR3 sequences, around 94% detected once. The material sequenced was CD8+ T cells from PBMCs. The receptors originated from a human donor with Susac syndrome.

The CDR3 spells CASSYGVNTGELFF. In DNA, the CDR3 is TGTGCCAGCAGTTACGGGGTGAACACCGGGGAGCTGTTTTTT. This sequence joins TRBV6-5 and TRBJ2-2; no firm D call. The CDR3 contains 14 residues. V gave up 2 bases and J gave up 1 base, with 5 bases separating them. CDR1 and CDR2 from the germline V gene are MNHEY and SVGAGI.

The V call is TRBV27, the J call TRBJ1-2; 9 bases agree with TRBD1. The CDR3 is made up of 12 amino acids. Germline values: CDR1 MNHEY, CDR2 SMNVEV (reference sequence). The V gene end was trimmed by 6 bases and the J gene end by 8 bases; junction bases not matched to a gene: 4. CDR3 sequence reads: CASRDRGNGYTF. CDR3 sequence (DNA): TGTGCCAGCAGGGACAGGGGTAACGGCTACACCTTC.

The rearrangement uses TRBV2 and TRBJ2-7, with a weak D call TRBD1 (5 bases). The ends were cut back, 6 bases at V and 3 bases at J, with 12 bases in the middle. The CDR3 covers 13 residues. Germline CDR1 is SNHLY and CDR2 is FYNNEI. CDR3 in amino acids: CASSLDRDYEQYF. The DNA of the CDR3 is TGTGCCAGCAGCCTCGACAGAGACTACGAGCAGTACTTC. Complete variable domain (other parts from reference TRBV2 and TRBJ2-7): EPEVTQTPSHQVTQMGQEVILRCVPISNHLYFYWYRQILGQKVEFLVSFYNNEISEKSEIFDDQFSVERPDGSNFTLKIRSTKLEDSAMYFCASSLDRDYEQYFGPGTRLTVT.

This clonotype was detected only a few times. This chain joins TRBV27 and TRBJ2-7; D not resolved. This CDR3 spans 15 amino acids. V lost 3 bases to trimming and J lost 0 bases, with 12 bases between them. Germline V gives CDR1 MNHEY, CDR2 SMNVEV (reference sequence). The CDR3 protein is CASSFGSRASYEQYF. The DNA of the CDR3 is TGTGCCAGCAGTTTTGGTAGCCGAGCCTCCTACGAGCAGTACTTC.

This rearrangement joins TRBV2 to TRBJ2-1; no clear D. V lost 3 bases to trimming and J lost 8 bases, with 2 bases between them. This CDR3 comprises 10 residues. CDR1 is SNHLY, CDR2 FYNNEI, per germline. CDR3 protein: CASSDHEQFF. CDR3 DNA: TGTGCCAGCAGTGATCATGAGCAGTTCTTC.

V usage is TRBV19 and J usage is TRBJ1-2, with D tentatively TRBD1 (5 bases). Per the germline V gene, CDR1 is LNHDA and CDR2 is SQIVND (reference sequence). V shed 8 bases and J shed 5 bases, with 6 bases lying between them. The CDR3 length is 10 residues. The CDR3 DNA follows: TGTGCCAGTGGGGGATATGGCTACACCTTC. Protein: CASGGYGYTF.

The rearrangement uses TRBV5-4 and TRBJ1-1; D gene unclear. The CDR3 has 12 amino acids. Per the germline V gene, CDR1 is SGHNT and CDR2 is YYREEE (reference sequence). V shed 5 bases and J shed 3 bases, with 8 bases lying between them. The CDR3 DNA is TGTGCCAGCAGTTTAGGGTACACTGAAGCTTTCTTT. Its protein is CASSLGYTEAFF.

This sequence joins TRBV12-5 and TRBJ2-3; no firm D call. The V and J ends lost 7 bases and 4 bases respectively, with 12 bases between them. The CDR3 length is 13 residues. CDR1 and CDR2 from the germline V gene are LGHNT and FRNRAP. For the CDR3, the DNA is TGTGCTAGTGCCCGGGCGTCGGCAGATACGCAGTATTTT. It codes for CASARASADTQYF.